This TCR beta chain was observed in a study of CD8 T cells in ankylosing spondylitis. TCRdb redid the calling of the 5' RACE reads with MiXCR, one entry per CDR3 protein. The table lists 230,000 or so distinct CDR3 sequences, about 18% of them singletons. Points from the study as a whole: Reportedly, matched ankylosing spondylitis synovial fluid was significantly enriched for disease-linked clones.

V was clipped by 6 bases and J by 7 bases, with 12 bases between them. Germline loops: CDR1 SQVTM, CDR2 ANQGSEA. The CDR3 consists of 12 residues. This clonotype came up a few times. Its antigen is as yet unknown. Material: blood, either unsorted or a sorted T cell fraction (not recorded which). The rearrangement joins TRBV29-1 to TRBJ2-2; maybe TRBD2 (7 bases). The TCR originated in a male donor with ankylosing spondylitis or in good health (not recorded which). CDR3 residues: CSVEGGIGELFF. DNA of the CDR3: TGCAGCGTGGAGGGGGGGATCGGGGAGCTGTTTTTT.